Included here is one T cell receptor (beta chain) sequence, with context. Its target is unknown. TCRdb called the 5' RACE reads again in MiXCR, with one record for every CDR3 protein. Counted here are 250,000 to 300,000 distinct CDR3 sequences, 20% occurring once; the ten biggest clones make up roughly 8.3%. The data were taken from a study of CD8 T cells in ankylosing spondylitis. Study outcomes and limitations: Made up of roughly 8 highly homologous variants, a TCR beta motif appeared characteristic of ankylosing spondylitis blood.

Looked up from germline, CDR1 is SGHAT and CDR2 is FQNNGV. V trimming: 0 bases; J trimming: 5 bases; junction bases outside the gene matches: 2. The CDR3 is 14 amino acids. Sequenced material: blood, either unsorted or a sorted T cell fraction (not recorded which). The clonotype comes from a male donor with ankylosing spondylitis or in good health (not recorded which). V usage is TRBV11-2 and J usage is TRBJ2-3; the match to TRBD2 covers 7 bases. CDR3 amino acids: CASSLEGLRDTQYF. Written as DNA, the CDR3 is TGTGCCAGCAGCTTAGAGGGACTAAGAGATACGCAGTATTTT.